This passage covers 26 T cell receptor beta chains from one sample sequenced in a study of T cell changes during pregnancy in multiple sclerosis. Sequenced by immunoSEQ multiplex PCR; TCRdb stores in-frame clones only, minus some. The profile shows approximately 44,000 clones, about nine tenths of them singletons. This material consisted of CD4+ T cells from peripheral blood mononuclear cells, taken before pregnancy. The receptors originated from a female donor with multiple sclerosis, enrolled in a pregnancy study.

The rearrangement links TRBV15 to TRBJ1-1; 7 positions agree with TRBD1. Germline values: CDR1 LNHNV, CDR2 YYDKDF (reference sequence). The junction had 14 bases not matched to a gene; V was cut back by 8 bases and J by 11 bases. CDR3 length: 13 amino acids. The CDR3 loop reads CATAINRQGPAFF. CDR3 nucleotides: TGTGCCACCGCAATCAATAGACAGGGACCGGCTTTCTTT.

This sequence joins TRBV15 and TRBJ2-5, with TRBD2 matching over 8 bases. This CDR3 contains 16 residues. Germline CDR1 reads LNHNV; CDR2 reads YYDKDF (reference sequence). V dropped 3 bases and J dropped 5; count of bases not matched to a gene: 11. CDR3 region: CATSRGLGGAMETQYF. CDR3 DNA sequence: TGTGCCACCAGCAGGGGACTCGGGGGGGCGATGGAGACCCAGTACTTC.

V usage is TRBV7-8 and J usage is TRBJ1-2; 7 bases agree with TRBD1. V was pared by 4 bases and J by 7 bases, with 6 bases of the junction left unmatched. This CDR3 spans 13 amino acids. In germline, CDR1 is SGHVS, CDR2 FQNEAQ. DNA of the CDR3: TGTGCCAGCAGCTCTACCGGGACAGTTGGCTACACCTTC. Translating gives CASSSTGTVGYTF.

The chain combines TRBV19 with TRBJ1-1, with 9 bases matching TRBD1. Germline V lookup: CDR1 LNHDA, CDR2 SQIVND (reference sequence). The CDR3 length is 12 residues. Trimming cost V 3 bases and J 10 bases; bases outside gene matches: 3. The CDR3 DNA reads as TGTGCCAGTAGTATCGTGACAGGGGGAGCTTTCTTT. It translates to CASSIVTGGAFF. Full variable domain (missing parts from reference TRBV19 and TRBJ1-1): DGGITQSPKYLFRKEGQNVTLSCEQNLNHDAMYWYRQDPGQGLRLIYYSQIVNDFQKGDIAEGYSVSREKKESFPLTVTSAQKNPTAFYLCASSIVTGGAFFGQGTRLTVV.

The V call is TRBV6-5, the J call TRBJ2-7, with 7 bases matching TRBD1. Trimming cost V 2 bases and J 3 bases; bases outside gene matches: 4. The CDR3 spans 14 residues. The germline CDR1 and CDR2 sequences are MNHEY and SVGAGI. Here the CDR3 reads CASSYRDSNYEQYF. The CDR3 coding sequence is TGTGCCAGCAGTTACCGGGACAGCAACTACGAGCAGTACTTC.

J is TRBJ1-5 and V is TRBV6-5, with 10 nucleotides matching TRBD1. J lost 5 bases, V lost 2 bases, and 3 bases had no gene match. Looked up from germline, CDR1 is MNHEY and CDR2 is SVGAGI. This CDR3 spans 15 amino acids. The CDR3 loop is CASSYTGTGDQPQHF. In DNA form, the CDR3 reads TGTGCCAGCAGTTACACCGGGACAGGGGATCAGCCCCAGCATTTT.

This rearrangement joins TRBV7-2 to TRBJ1-1; TRBD1 agrees at 7 bases. The germline gives CDR1 SGHTA, CDR2 FQGNSA. The CDR3 totals 15 residues. Trimming cost V 5 bases and J 4 bases; bases outside gene matches: 10. CDR3 sequence: CASSQDRASRTEAFF. Here the CDR3 DNA reads TGTGCCAGCAGCCAAGACAGGGCTTCCCGCACTGAAGCTTTCTTT.

V gene TRBV19 combines with J gene TRBJ2-2; 9 bases fit TRBD2. V was pared by 2 bases and J by 5 bases, with 3 bases of the junction left unmatched. The CDR3 totals 15 residues. Per germline, CDR1 LNHDA and CDR2 SQIVND (reference sequence). In nucleotides, the CDR3 is TGTGCCAGTAGTATAATTAGCGGGGGAACCGGGGAGCTGTTTTTT. The encoded protein is CASSIISGGTGELFF.

In its sample, this clone was seen once. The chain recombines TRBV5-6 with TRBJ2-7; 11 nucleotides line up with TRBD1. Trimming at V came to 2 bases and at J to 3 bases, leaving 4 bases not matched to a gene. Germline loops: CDR1 SGHDT, CDR2 YYEEEE. The CDR3 runs to 15 residues. CDR3 amino acids: CASSFPGTGGYEQYF. The CDR3 DNA is TGTGCCAGCAGCTTCCCCGGGACAGGGGGCTACGAGCAGTACTTC. Filled out from reference TRBV5-6 and TRBJ2-7, the complete variable domain reads DAGVTQSPTHLIKTRGQQVTLRCSPKSGHDTVSWYQQALGQGPQFIFQYYEEEERQRGNFPDRFSGHQFPNYSSELNVNALLLGDSALYLCASSFPGTGGYEQYFGPGTRLTVT.

The V gene is TRBV7-2, the J gene TRBJ1-1; D gene uncertain. In germline, CDR1 is SGHTA, CDR2 FQGNSA. The ends were cut back, 1 base at V and 1 base at J, with 7 bases in the middle. This CDR3 contains 14 residues. CDR3 DNA: TGTGCCAGCAGCTTAGTTGCAGGGAACACTGAAGCTTTCTTT. It codes for CASSLVAGNTEAFF.

The V and J genes are TRBV6-1 and TRBJ1-1; tentative D call: TRBD1 (6 bases). V shed 3 bases and J shed 4 bases, with 18 bases lying between them. There are 16 residues in the CDR3. Germline values: CDR1 MNHNS, CDR2 SASEGT. The DNA of the CDR3 is TGTGCCAGCAGTGACCCCCGACAGGTGATGCCCACTGAAGCTTTCTTT. Translated, it gives CASSDPRQVMPTEAFF.

The chain's CDR3 is CASSAETTSGSYEQYF. The CDR3 DNA is TGTGCCAGCAGCGCCGAGACGACTAGCGGTTCCTACGAGCAGTACTTC. The J gene is TRBJ2-7, the V gene TRBV9; TRBD2 aligns across 9 bases. This CDR3 spans 16 amino acids. The germline V gene has CDR1 SGDLS and CDR2 YYNGEE. V gave up 3 bases and J gave up 1 base; unmatched junction bases: 8.

The V gene is TRBV7-2, the J gene TRBJ2-7; 12 bases fit TRBD2. Trimming took 1 base from V and 5 from J; bases not matched to a gene: 6. The length of the CDR3 is 16 residues. Germline V lookup: CDR1 SGHTA, CDR2 FQGNSA. CDR3 region: CASSLVLAGGRHEQYF. In nucleotides, the CDR3 is TGTGCCAGCAGCTTAGTGCTAGCGGGGGGGCGCCACGAGCAGTACTTC.

This clone was seen once. J is TRBJ1-5 and V is TRBV7-6, with no clear D. The CDR3 is made up of 13 amino acids. V lost 1 base to trimming and J lost 7 bases, with 8 bases between them. The germline CDR1 and CDR2 sequences are SGHVS and FNYEAQ. CDR3 DNA sequence: TGTGCCAGCAGCTTAGGAGGTATCCAGCCCCAGCATTTT. Translating gives CASSLGGIQPQHF. The variable domain in full, with the rest retrieved from reference TRBV7-6 and TRBJ1-5, is GAGVSQSPRYKVTKRGQDVALRCDPISGHVSLYWYRQALGQGPEFLTYFNYEAQQDKSGLPNDRFSAERPEGSISTLTIQRTEQRDSAMYRCASSLGGIQPQHFGDGTRLSIL.

CDR3 protein: CASSVALARAQEQFF. The DNA for the CDR3 is TGTGCCAGCAGCGTAGCATTAGCCAGGGCTCAGGAGCAGTTCTTC. The chain is built from TRBV9 and TRBJ2-1; maybe TRBD1 (5 bases). The V gene lost 0 bases and the J gene lost 10 bases, with 17 bases spanning the gap. This CDR3 region has 15 residues. Germline CDR1 and CDR2: SGDLS and YYNGEE.

This clone was picked up a small number of times. This chain joins TRBV5-4 and TRBJ1-1; D gene unclear. This CDR3 comprises 13 residues. Germline V gene sequence: CDR1 SGHNT, CDR2 YYREEE (reference sequence). With 3 bases removed from V and 6 bases from J, the gap between germline ends came to 12 bases. CDR3 DNA: TGTGCCAGCAGCTCCCCAGATCTCGCTGAAGCTTTCTTT. Translation: CASSSPDLAEAFF.

The V and J genes are TRBV6-5 and TRBJ1-1; 7 bases map to TRBD1. Trimming took 7 bases from V and 4 from J; bases not matched to a gene: 9. This CDR3 contains 14 residues. The germline V gene encodes CDR1 MNHEY and CDR2 SVGAGI. This CDR3 reads CASIPLTGVTEAFF. The CDR3 coding sequence is TGTGCCAGCATACCCCTCACAGGGGTCACTGAAGCTTTCTTT.

This clone was found once. The V gene is TRBV5-4, the J gene TRBJ1-4; D call uncertain. The length of the CDR3 is 14 residues. The V and J ends lost 5 bases and 6 bases respectively, with 14 bases between them. Germline CDR1 is SGHNT and CDR2 is YYREEE (reference sequence). CDR3 in amino acids: CASSSGIEYEKLFF. The CDR3 DNA sequence: TGTGCCAGCAGTTCCGGGATAGAGTATGAAAAACTGTTTTTT.

The chain employs TRBV5-6 and TRBJ2-7, with 7 bases matching TRBD1. V was pared by 5 bases and J by 4 bases, with 9 bases of the junction left unmatched. In germline, CDR1 is SGHDT, CDR2 YYEEEE. There are 14 residues in the CDR3. The CDR3 spells CASRPQGPQYEQYF. The CDR3 DNA follows: TGTGCCAGCAGACCACAGGGGCCCCAATACGAGCAGTACTTC.

The genes are TRBV5-4 and TRBJ2-4; 7 bases align to TRBD1. The CDR3 contains 13 residues. V shed 0 bases and J 8 bases; nucleotides not matched to a gene: 2. CDR1 and CDR2 from the germline V gene are SGHNT and YYREEE (reference sequence). This CDR3 is CASSLDRGHIQYF. The CDR3 DNA reads as TGTGCCAGCAGCTTGGACAGGGGACACATTCAGTACTTC.

The chain joins TRBV18 to TRBJ1-6, with TRBD1 matching 8 bases. From germline, CDR1 is KGHSH and CDR2 LQKENI. This CDR3 is built from 17 residues. V shed 3 bases, J shed 0 bases, and the junction held 4 bases outside the gene matches. CDR3 region: CASSPLQGDSYNSPLHF. The DNA of the CDR3 is TGTGCCAGCTCACCGCTACAGGGGGACTCCTATAATTCACCCCTCCACTTT.

The rearrangement links TRBV9 to TRBJ2-2; the D gene is possibly TRBD1 (6 bases). The germline V gene has CDR1 SGDLS and CDR2 YYNGEE. Deletions cut 7 bases from V and 4 bases from J, with 14 bases between. The CDR3 has 14 amino acids. CDR3 coding DNA: TGTGCCAGCCGCCCGGGACATATCACCGGGGAGCTGTTTTTT. It codes for CASRPGHITGELFF. The variable domain in full, with the rest retrieved from reference TRBV9 and TRBJ2-2, is DSGVTQTPKHLITATGQRVTLRCSPRSGDLSVYWYQQSLDQGLQFLIQYYNGEERAKGNILERFSAQQFPDLHSELNLSSLELGDSALYFCASRPGHITGELFFGEGSRLTVL.

V is TRBV18 and J is TRBJ2-1; D is perhaps TRBD2 (6 bases). This CDR3 comprises 15 residues. The V gene lost 6 bases and the J gene lost 4 bases, with 16 bases spanning the gap. Germline CDR1 reads KGHSH; CDR2 reads LQKENI. The CDR3 DNA follows: TGTGCCAGCTCGCCCAGGAGGGAAATATACAATGAGCAGTTCTTC. Amino acid sequence: CASSPRREIYNEQFF.

The chain has TRBV7-9 and TRBJ1-2; 7 positions agree with TRBD1. The CDR3 covers 15 residues. Trimming removed 5 bases from V and 3 bases from J; junction bases left unmatched: 9. Germline CDR1 reads SEHNR; CDR2 reads FQNEAQ (reference sequence). CDR3 in DNA: TGTGCCAGCAGCCTGAACCGGGACAGTCACTATGGCTACACCTTC. Its protein product is CASSLNRDSHYGYTF.

This rearrangement joins TRBV11-2 to TRBJ2-4; D not certain. This CDR3 contains 13 residues. CDR1 is SGHAT and CDR2 is FQNNGV in the germline V gene. Deletions cut 1 base from V and 8 bases from J, with 9 bases between. The DNA for the CDR3 is TGTGCCAGCAGCTTAGGTTTCGTCGACATTCAGTACTTC. Translating gives CASSLGFVDIQYF.

This sequence joins TRBV25-1 and TRBJ1-1; tentatively, D is TRBD1 (5 bases). The germline gives CDR1 MGHDK, CDR2 SYGVNS. The CDR3 consists of 13 residues. With 6 bases removed from V and 4 bases from J, the gap between germline ends came to 12 bases. CDR3 sequence: CASSGVGGTEAFF. CDR3 sequence (DNA): TGTGCCAGCAGCGGTGTCGGGGGCACTGAAGCTTTCTTT.